This T cell receptor (beta chain) is drawn from a study of tumor-infiltrating lymphocytes in primary liver carcinoma (TCRdb year 2017). Some background on the complete study: Surgical resection was performed in China between 2015 and early 2016 on five or six patients with histopathologically diagnosed primary liver carcinoma. TCRbeta repertoire sequencing, expression microarrays and whole-exome sequencing were combined in the study across five regions of each liver tumor, with adjacent normal tissue and blood also included. Each sample produced roughly 3.5 to 8 million productive TCRbeta reads, and read depth showed no significant difference between tissue types. High reproducibility was observed for the technical replicate repertoires, with mean shared-clone rates approximately 0.92 and correlation coefficients above 0.95. A total of some 35 specimens from 5 patients underwent TCRbeta repertoire sequencing, comprising roughly 25 tumor regions, 5 adjacent noncancerous liver tissues and 5 peripheral blood samples. The five patients, three men and two women aged 30 to 69 years, had hepatocellular carcinoma (four) or combined HCC and intrahepatic cholangiocarcinoma (one). The five patients had tumors staged T1-T3 N0M0, with maximum diameters ranging from about 4.2 to 11 cm. Overall study outcomes, separate from this receptor: Consistent with antigen-driven expansion, pairs of tumor regions showed higher repertoire overlap (mean roughly 36%) than either tumor-adjacent pairs (around 17%) or tumor-blood pairs (approximately 15%). With just four to six patients in the study, the authors point out that the findings should be validated in a larger study. Compared with blood, tumors had a significantly larger share of the repertoire taken up by the top 250 clones (p = 0.039). Bulk unsorted samples precluded comparing CD4+ and CD8+ T cell repertoires. Because only the TCR beta chain was sequenced and unpaired alpha chains were not captured, true repertoire diversity is likely underestimated.

TCRbeta-specific cDNA was reverse-transcribed from 500 ng total RNA using a constant-region primer and ProtoScript II reverse transcriptase. Three nested multiplex PCR rounds, following a slightly modified ARM-PCR procedure, were used to build the TCRbeta libraries. The first two PCR rounds used multiplex TRBV1-TRBV30 forward primers with a Cbeta reverse primer, each for about 11 cycles. A final 25-cycle PCR with Deep VentR polymerase added sample barcodes and Illumina adapters. Before sequencing, amplicons between 200 and 500 bp were purified from gel using a QIAquick gel extraction kit. An Illumina HiSeq 2500 was used to sequence the TCRbeta amplicons, generating 250-bp paired-end reads. From the authors' description of their analysis: Reads were quality-trimmed with Trimmomatic v0.33, and paired reads were merged with FLASH v1.2.11 to recover full CDR3 sequences. V, D and J germline segments were assigned to the rearranged TCRbeta sequences using MiGEC v1.2.1b. Clonotype statistics and Shannon-Wiener diversity indices were calculated with VDJtools v1.0.0. Except for diversity analysis, only the 250 most abundant clonotypes of each sample were used in subsequent analyses to reduce sampling bias. The public reads were reanalyzed by TCRdb: fastp trimming at Q25, MiXCR alignment, in-frame beta chains only. Every distinct CDR3 protein forms one entry, paired with its most common genes and DNA. The V and J calls shown here were made by TCRdb, not taken from the authors' results. This sample is represented by 300,000 to 350,000 distinct CDR3 sequences; less than 75% of them were singletons. About 6% of the sample goes to the ten largest clones.

TRIzol reagent was used to extract blood RNA from unsorted whole blood, while the DNeasy Blood & Tissue kit provided the germline DNA. At the time of sampling, the patients had chronic HBV infection and had not received any treatment. Before surgery, four milliliters of peripheral blood were collected into K2EDTA tubes. On this clonotype: Its antigen is currently not known. The junction departs from germline at one end; a sequencing error may be responsible.

The CDR3 numbers 18 residues from cysteine through phenylalanine. Only the CDR3 portion is preserved as DNA: 54 bases, with reading frame beginning at the first base. CDR1 MNHEY and CDR2 SVGEGT are derived from the germline V gene. The rearranged chain carries TRBV6-2 or TRBV6-3 and TRBJ2-2, and TRBD2 matches 12 of the central bases. The sequence came from a man aged 35-49 years with primary liver carcinoma and hepatitis B virus infection. What was sequenced was peripheral blood. The bases read TGTGCCGGCAGTCCCCAACGACTAGCGGGAGTCGATCACGGGGAGCTGTTTTTT. This sequence encodes CAGSPQRLAGVDHGELFF.